The entry that follows covers one T cell receptor beta chain sequence. The antigen this receptor binds is unknown. Base qualities are not at hand, and no much larger clone is one base apart. In total, approximately 610 healthy bone marrow donors made up the cohort. At the time of sampling, every cohort member was nominally healthy, though immune exposures that went unrecorded were likely present. The donor was CMV seronegative and belonged to the group of under 400 seronegative cohort members. A peripheral blood sample was collected from each donor, and TCR beta sequencing was performed on peripheral blood mononuclear cells. Genomic DNA extraction from the blood cell samples was performed with the Qiagen DNeasy Blood Extraction Kit. For this chain, trimming is 4 bases at the V end and 9 bases at the J end, and the number of junction bases without a gene match is 12. The cysteine opens and the phenylalanine closes a CDR3 of 17 amino acids. Only the CDR3 region is kept as DNA, spanning 51 bases read in frame from base 1. The germline V gene provides CDR1 SGHRS and CDR2 YFSETQ.

Library prep was done by the immunoSEQ multiplex PCR assay. A mixture of 60 forward primers for TCR Vbeta segments and 13 reverse primers for TCR Jbeta segments was used in the multiplex PCR. The CDR3 region of rearranged TCR beta genes was amplified from genomic DNA by a multiplex PCR assay. The Illumina HiSeq System was used to sequence the amplified TCR beta libraries as 87-base-pair reads. From the authors' description of their analysis: A later analysis counted about 82 million unique TCR beta chains across the roughly 700 repertoires, and some 12 million of these chains were shared by at least two donors. To remove PCR and sequencing errors, raw reads were error-corrected and collapsed into unique sequences using a nearest-neighbor algorithm that merged closely related sequences. CDR3 sequences were aligned to IMGT reference sequences to assign V, D and J gene segments. Each retained sequence needed at least a six-nucleotide match to both a V gene segment and a J gene segment. A rearrangement counted as productive if the CDR3 had no stop codons and remained in frame with V and J, and every other rearrangement counted as non-productive. CDR3 was defined according to IMGT convention as the region running from the second conserved V-encoded cysteine to the conserved J-encoded phenylalanine. Sequences without an unambiguous match to a single V gene segment were excluded from the earlier analysis of 500 to 700 of the donors. An earlier analysis of almost 600 of the donors classified V segments as functional when productive rearrangements were above 56.7% and as segregating when the standard deviation between donors was above 5%. A statistical classification framework was built for diagnosing cytomegalovirus status from the catalog of TCR beta chain sequences. In a later analysis, TCR nucleotide sequences were compared against IMGT/GENE-DB human TR gene sequences so that V and J genes could be assigned. The TCRdist pipeline was used in a later analysis to assign CDR3 sequences and most-parsimonious VDJ recombination scenarios. In a later analysis, every TCR beta chain was defined by the combination of its CDR3 amino acid sequence and its V-gene family, and reads without a unique V-gene family were dropped. A later analysis removed 500 to 650 highly shared, low-generation-probability nucleotide sequences to deal with suspected cross-contamination and a sequencing artifact. In a later analysis, a clonal expansion index for each public chain was calculated from normalized within-repertoire ranks of inferred template counts. Generation probabilities in a later analysis came from a VDJ recombination model fitted to out-of-frame rearrangements, and those results were checked against IGoR. A later analysis scored TCR-TCR, TCR-HLA and TCR-CMV co-occurrence with hypergeometric tests, applying a repertoire-size bias correction to TCR pairs. A later analysis estimated false discovery rates by permuting HLA or CMV assignments 20 times. In a later analysis, co-occurring TCRs were grouped using DBSCAN, with TCRdist sequence similarity added in when clustering inside HLA-allele-positive subsets. Co-occurrence clustering excluded repertoires with fewer than 30,000 or more than 120,000 public chains, plus five with anomalous nucleotide sharing. What TCRdb holds here is the immuneACCESS table cut down to in-frame rearrangements. Part of the clones is not present; checked against another copy, under half of the missing clones reflect an unresolved V gene, and the others are unexplained. For V, J and clone size, that table is used; D and trimming come from the DNA. Across this sample there are fewer than 75,000 clones, with approximately 80% seen only once. The top ten clonotypes cover nearly 3% of the sample.

This sample is part of a study of cytomegalovirus exposure and HLA in healthy donors (dated by TCRdb to between 2016 and 2019). At the level of the whole study: In an earlier analysis of 550 to 750 of the donors, about 270 Gb of sequence data and about 110 million unique TCR beta sequences from approximately 180 million T cells were reported. Rather than using new phenotypic data, the later analysis identified candidate immune exposures from TCR beta sequences and from how often those sequences occurred across donors. An earlier analysis of approximately 630 of the donors applied high-throughput TCR beta sequencing to assess whether each TCR beta V gene segment acted as functional or pseudogenic. Roughly 300 gigabases of sequencing data and approximately 92 million unique TCR sequences made up an early release that covered about 640 HLA-typed donors. High-throughput TCR immunosequencing, statistical association of individual TCRs with disease status, and machine learning were combined to predict cytomegalovirus infection status. The study profiled the T cell repertoires of under 850 subjects by immunosequencing and related them to cytomegalovirus serostatus. All discovery cohort repertoires had been generated on a single sequencing platform. HLA typing included class I and class II loci at four-digit resolution. A later genetic analysis used genome-wide SNP genotypes for about 65% of the 666 donors, treating that subset as a discovery cohort. Of the 350 to 400 genotyped donors, 65% to 90% fell in the genetic ancestry cluster associated with self-reported Caucasian donors. To study patterns of TCR occurrence, a later analysis re-analyzed previously published TCR beta repertoires from more than 550 donors and added high-resolution HLA genotyping. Donor age, sex, ethnicity and CMV serostatus were compiled together with the repertoire data. A separate validation cohort of about 110 different subjects was used in addition to the roughly 700-subject first cohort. Several DR-DQ haplotypes were handled as single units for association and clustering because linkage in the cohort was strong. Across approximately 400 genotyped donors of the cohort, an average of about 240,000 unique TCR beta nucleotide sequences per donor were sequenced, and roughly 20% of those sequences were non-productive. The number of typed donors differed by locus: roughly 620-640 for A, B, C, DRB1 and DQB1; 522 for DQA1; approximately 600 for DPA1; and around 470 for DPB1. The study aimed to test whether signatures of past pathogen exposure could be identified by cataloging public T cell receptors. Paper-wide results and their limitations: When HLA alleles, especially DR and DQ, strongly co-occurred, attributing TCR associations to individual alleles was difficult. A total of fewer than 200 TCR beta chains were listed by the study as associated with cytomegalovirus. An association between a missense DCLRE1C variant and V-gene and J-gene trimming of TCR beta chains was found in a later genetic analysis and replicated in an independent cohort. Most TCR sequences were observed very rarely across donors, whereas some public TCRs were present in many individuals. Correlated functional status among segregating V segments might be attributable to linkage disequilibrium, but an unknown experimental factor could not be ruled out. A later genetic analysis reported fewer N-insertions in productive TCRs among donors in an Asian-associated ancestry cluster than the roughly 650-donor mean. The only immune exposure information available for the cohort was CMV serostatus. According to the authors, the approach could potentially be generalized to other disease states and immunological phenotypes. Because HLA typing was missing for some donors at each locus, association tests included only the typed subset. The 87-base-pair reads could not distinguish some IMGT-functional V segments, including TRBV6-2 and TRBV6-3, so those segments were excluded. A cluster of highly shared sequence variants was judged likely to be a technical artifact of the sequencing pipeline. In an earlier analysis of more than 500 of the donors, most TCR beta V segments appeared in productive rearrangements about 87% or about 30% of the time, broadly matching IMGT annotations. A further reported finding was that TCR beta sequences accurately predicted the HLA-A and HLA-B alleles for most subjects in the first cohort. The presence/absence analyses assumed that sequencing depth was roughly uniform across donors, and that assumption may not be true. In this cohort, only TCR beta chains were sequenced, and detectable features were limited by the absence of alpha or paired-chain data. In vitro tests confirmed that a few of the cytomegalovirus-associated TCR beta chains recognize cytomegalovirus antigens. A later analysis reported that several top co-occurrence clusters appeared linked to parvovirus B19, influenza, CMV and Epstein-Barr virus. A later analysis associated about 16,000 TCR beta sequences with specific HLA alleles at a false discovery rate of 0.05. In a later analysis, TCR association rates were found to vary across HLA loci, with the most associated TCRs seen for DRB1 alleles and the fewest for HLA-C alleles. The earlier analysis of 450 to 700 of the donors excluded about 16 rarely observed V segments, including chromosome 9 orphons, because counts were too low. In a later analysis, HLA-associated TCR beta chains were found to be more clonally expanded and to have lower generation probabilities than equally common non-associated chains. In a later analysis, most CMV-associated TCR beta chains were found to appear HLA-restricted, with HLA associations seemingly driven largely by CMV exposure. The classifier was reported to diagnose cytomegalovirus status with high specificity and sensitivity in both the original and validation cohorts.

The rearrangement joined TRBV5-1 to TRBJ2-1; 14 central nucleotides agree with TRBD2. What was sequenced was PBMCs. This clonotype was sampled from a young woman in good health and CMV-seronegative. The nucleotide sequence is TGCGCCAGCAGCCCCTCCGGGACTAGCGGGAGATCCATTGAGCAGTTCTTC. Translated, it reads CASSPSGTSGRSIEQFF.